The 30 T cell receptor beta chains presented below share a single source sample, sequenced in a study of T cells in Graves' hyperthyroidism and ophthalmopathy. Researchers took RNA transcripts and amplified the TCR beta CDR3 regions from them. HTBI primers were employed in a first-round RT-PCR of the TCR CDR3. TCRdb re-called the multiplex PCR reads with MiXCR, one entry per CDR3 protein. Of some 500,000 distinct CDR3 sequences listed, 15% to 20% were seen once; the top ten hold over 25%. Sequenced: blood. These TCRs come from a young woman with Graves' ophthalmopathy.

There are many counts of this clonotype. The CDR3 coding sequence is TGTGCCAGCAGCTTATGGTCGGCGAGGTCAGATACGCAGTATTTT. Protein sequence: CASSLWSARSDTQYF. V gene TRBV13 combines with J gene TRBJ2-3; D remains ambiguous. Trimming pared 2 bases from V and 4 bases from J, leaving 13 bases between. This CDR3 spans 15 amino acids. Germline loops: CDR1 PRHDT, CDR2 FYEKMQ (reference sequence).

The V and J genes are TRBV2 and TRBJ2-2; a possible D gene is TRBD2 (5 bases). This CDR3 has 14 residues. The germline CDR1 and CDR2 sequences are SNHLY and FYNNEI. Trimming removed 0 bases from V and 5 bases from J, with 7 bases in between. The CDR3 nucleotides are TGTGCCAGCAGTGAAGCGGACTTGACCGGGGAGCTGTTTTTT. Translation gives CASSEADLTGELFF.

This clonotype was recorded at least ten times. The chain joins TRBV7-2 to TRBJ2-7, with D possibly being TRBD2 (6 bases). Germline CDR1 and CDR2: SGHTA and FQGNSA. The CDR3 length is 13 residues. Between the trimmed V and J ends, which lost 6 bases and 0 bases, there was a span of 9 bases. CDR3 sequence: CASSRGTSYEQYF. CDR3 coding DNA: TGTGCCAGCAGTCGCGGGACCTCCTACGAGCAGTACTTC. The variable domain in full, with the rest retrieved from reference TRBV7-2 and TRBJ2-7, is GAGVSQSPSNKVTEKGKDVELRCDPISGHTALYWYRQSLGQGLEFLIYFQGNSAPDKSGLPSDRFSAERTGGSVSTLTIQRTQQEDSAVYLCASSRGTSYEQYFGPGTRLTVT.

This clonotype was counted ten times or more. The chain is built from TRBV5-1 and TRBJ2-1; 10 bases are a match to TRBD2. Per germline, CDR1 SGHRS and CDR2 YFSETQ. This CDR3 is built from 15 residues. V lost 0 bases, J lost 8 bases, and 5 bases stayed unmatched. The CDR3 here is CASSLVAGGVDEQFF. DNA of the CDR3: TGCGCCAGCAGCTTGGTAGCGGGAGGTGTCGATGAGCAGTTCTTC.

Only a few counts were recorded for this clonotype. The genes are TRBV20-1 and TRBJ2-6; tentative D call: TRBD1 (5 bases). CDR3 length: 15 residues. Germline CDR1 is DFQATT and CDR2 is SNEGSKA (reference sequence). V was clipped by 3 bases and J by 4 bases, with 13 bases between them. Here the CDR3 DNA reads TGCAGTGCTAGCGAAGGGGTATCAGGGGCCAACGTCCTGACTTTC. Encoded protein: CSASEGVSGANVLTF.

This clonotype was seen at least ten times. The chain couples TRBV28 to TRBJ2-6; 9 bases are a match to TRBD1. The junction had 17 bases not matched to a gene; V was cut back by 5 bases and J by 3 bases. Per germline, CDR1 MDHEN and CDR2 SYDVKM. The CDR3 spans 20 residues. The CDR3 nucleotides read TGTGCCAGCAGTCCATCTCGGGACAGGGAAAGAATTTATGGGGCCAACGTCCTGACTTTC. As protein: CASSPSRDRERIYGANVLTF.

This clonotype has a count of ten or more. The V gene is TRBV5-1, the J gene TRBJ2-3; 9 nucleotides match TRBD2. The CDR3 is made up of 19 amino acids. CDR1 and CDR2 (germline): SGHRS, YFSETQ. V shed 4 bases, J shed 2 bases, and the junction held 17 bases outside the gene matches. The CDR3 loop reads CASSPIPLLSGSPTDTQYF. The CDR3 region has the DNA TGCGCCAGCAGCCCGATTCCGCTCCTTAGCGGGAGTCCCACAGATACGCAGTATTTT.

The rearrangement joins TRBV9 to TRBJ1-2; 8 positions agree with TRBD1. This CDR3 has 12 amino acids. Per the germline V gene, CDR1 is SGDLS and CDR2 is YYNGEE. With V trimmed by 3 bases and J by 7 bases, 2 bases remained unmatched. The chain's CDR3 is CASSDRGIGYTF. CDR3 nucleotide sequence: TGTGCCAGCAGCGACAGGGGGATTGGCTACACCTTC. Drawing the rest from reference TRBV9 and TRBJ1-2, the complete variable domain is DSGVTQTPKHLITATGQRVTLRCSPRSGDLSVYWYQQSLDQGLQFLIQYYNGEERAKGNILERFSAQQFPDLHSELNLSSLELGDSALYFCASSDRGIGYTFGSGTRLTVV.

This clonotype showed up just a few times. CDR3 nucleotide sequence: TGCGCCAGCAGCTTGGGAGGTGGTGTAGAGCAGCCCCAGCATTTT. It is translated as CASSLGGGVEQPQHF. The chain couples TRBV5-1 to TRBJ1-5; no clear D. There are 15 residues in the CDR3. With 0 bases removed from V and 7 bases from J, the gap between germline ends came to 14 bases. The germline V gene has CDR1 SGHRS and CDR2 YFSETQ. The whole variable domain, filled in from reference TRBV5-1 and TRBJ1-5, reads KAGVTQTPRYLIKTRGQQVTLSCSPISGHRSVSWYQQTPGQGLQFLFEYFSETQRNKGNFPGRFSGRQFSNSRSEMNVSTLELGDSALYLCASSLGGGVEQPQHFGDGTRLSIL.

Ten or more counts support this clonotype. The chain is built from TRBV30 and TRBJ2-3, with 14 positions matching TRBD2. CDR1 and CDR2 (germline): GTSNPN, SVGIG (reference sequence). The CDR3 has 15 residues. V dropped 4 bases and J dropped 6; count of bases not matched to a gene: 6. Written as DNA, the CDR3 is TGTGCCTGGACCTGGACTAGCGGGAGGTGGGATACGCAGTATTTT. Protein: CAWTWTSGRWDTQYF.

This clonotype was detected many times. The chain recombines TRBV12-3 or TRBV12-4 with TRBJ2-3, with D tentatively TRBD2 (7 bases). V dropped 7 bases and J dropped 3 bases, with 23 bases sitting between them. This CDR3 contains 17 residues. CDR3 in DNA: TGTGCCAGCACCACAACTACAGGGTTGCGGGGGACAGATACGCAGTATTTT. It specifies CASTTTTGLRGTDTQYF.

In its sample, this clonotype was seen many times. The rearrangement links TRBV20-1 to TRBJ1-1; 7 bases align to TRBD1. The CDR3 is 14 amino acids. From germline, CDR1 is DFQATT and CDR2 SNEGSKA (reference sequence). Trimming at V came to 6 bases and at J to 1 base, leaving 8 bases not matched to a gene. The CDR3 DNA follows: TGCAGTGCCCCCAAGGGACAGACGAACACTGAAGCTTTCTTT. This encodes CSAPKGQTNTEAFF.

This clonotype was seen a few times. J is TRBJ1-2 and V is TRBV28; D remains ambiguous. Germline V lookup: CDR1 MDHEN, CDR2 SYDVKM. This CDR3 contains 12 residues. Trimming took off 3 bases at V and 8 bases at J, with 10 bases between the two ends. The CDR3 protein is CASSFEGSGYTF. In DNA form, the CDR3 reads TGTGCCAGCAGTTTCGAGGGTTCGGGCTACACCTTC.

This clonotype was found many times. The chain carries TRBV28 and TRBJ2-7; D is perhaps TRBD2 (6 bases). The germline CDR1 and CDR2 sequences are MDHEN and SYDVKM. The CDR3 spans 14 residues. Trimming removed 7 bases from V and 5 bases from J, with 18 bases in between. CDR3 amino acids: CASTTLAPKDEQYF. DNA for the CDR3: TGTGCCAGCACCACTCTAGCGCCTAAGGACGAGCAGTACTTC.

A remark on this clonotype: A much larger clone differs by one base, so this may be a read error. This chain connects TRBV2 to TRBJ1-4; the match to TRBD1 covers 8 bases. The CDR3 spans 15 residues. Germline CDR1 reads SNHLY; CDR2 reads FYNNEI. The CDR3 sequence: CASRRQSGGSEKPFF. The CDR3, as DNA: TGTGCCAGCAGGCGACAGTCAGGGGGCAGTGAAAAACCGTTTTTT.

The chain uses TRBV9 and TRBJ2-5; no definite D call. The V gene's germline CDR1 is SGDLS and CDR2 YYNGEE. Trimming left V 0 bases short and J 5 bases short, with 14 bases between. This CDR3 spans 15 amino acids. The CDR3 here is CASSVGGQVGETQYF. In DNA, the CDR3 is TGTGCCAGCAGCGTAGGTGGCCAGGTTGGGGAGACCCAGTACTTC.

In its sample, this clonotype was seen many times. The chain is built from TRBV3-1 and TRBJ2-7; D is possibly TRBD1 or TRBD2 (5 bases each). The CDR3 spans 13 residues. V was trimmed by 1 base and J by 2 bases, leaving 6 bases between them. Germline V gene lookup returns CDR1 LGHDT and CDR2 YNNKEL (reference sequence). In DNA form, the CDR3 reads TGTGCCAGCAGCCAAGGAGGGGCCTACGAGCAGTACTTC. This codes for CASSQGGAYEQYF.

This clonotype has ten or more counts. The chain combines TRBV12-3 or TRBV12-4 with TRBJ2-7; 7 nucleotides match TRBD1. The junction had 7 bases not matched to a gene; V was cut back by 2 bases and J by 6 bases. The CDR3 is 14 residues long. CDR3 sequence: CASSLRGGAPEQYF. The CDR3 nucleotides are TGTGCCAGCAGTTTAAGAGGGGGCGCGCCCGAGCAGTACTTC.

The table lists this clonotype with many counts. The chain combines TRBV7-3 with TRBJ2-3; D unresolved. In germline, CDR1 is SGHTA, CDR2 FQGTGA. Trimming shortened V by 4 bases and J by 2 bases, and 10 bases separated the two germline ends. The CDR3 has 14 residues. The CDR3 DNA is TGTGCCAGCAGCTCCCAAGGTCCCACAGATACGCAGTATTTT. Translation: CASSSQGPTDTQYF.

Ten or more counts support this clonotype. This chain links TRBV5-1 with TRBJ2-1; possible D gene TRBD1, 6 bases. V was trimmed by 1 base and J by 8 bases, leaving 16 bases between them. The length of the CDR3 is 15 residues. Germline V gives CDR1 SGHRS, CDR2 YFSETQ. The CDR3 DNA follows: TGCGCCAGCAGCTTGAGGGGGAGTACGGTCGATGAGCAGTTCTTC. Its translation is CASSLRGSTVDEQFF.

This clonotype was counted at least ten times. The CDR3 nucleotides read TGTGCCAGCAGTTTCCCTCCCCTCGCGGGCCCCTACGAGCAGTACTTC. Amino acid sequence: CASSFPPLAGPYEQYF. The chain recombines TRBV28 with TRBJ2-7, with D perhaps TRBD2 (5 bases). The CDR3 length is 16 residues. Germline V gene data show CDR1 as MDHEN and CDR2 as SYDVKM. V lost 3 bases and J lost 2, with 17 bases in between. The whole variable domain, remainder taken from reference TRBV28 and TRBJ2-7, is DVKVTQSSRYLVKRTGEKVFLECVQDMDHENMFWYRQDPGLGLRLIYFSYDVKMKEKGDIPEGYSVSREKKERFSLILESASTNQTSMYLCASSFPPLAGPYEQYFGPGTRLTVT.

This clonotype was counted only a few times. The V and J genes are TRBV6-6 and TRBJ1-3; D unresolved. Germline V gives CDR1 MNHNY, CDR2 SVGAGI (reference sequence). The CDR3 covers 17 residues. V lost 0 bases and J lost 0, with 12 bases in between. The chain's CDR3 is CASSYSASAGSGNTIYF. The CDR3 bases are TGTGCCAGCAGTTACTCGGCCTCTGCCGGCTCTGGAAACACCATATATTTT.

This clonotype was seen a handful of times. A much larger clone differs from this one at a single base, so this may be a read error. The chain carries TRBV7-9 and TRBJ2-7, with 8 bases that match TRBD1. V was pared by 2 bases and J by 3 bases, with 3 bases of the junction left unmatched. The CDR3 totals 14 residues. Germline V gene lookup returns CDR1 SEHNR and CDR2 FQNEAQ (reference sequence). This CDR3 is CASSLSGQDYEQYF. CDR3 bases: TGTGCCAGCAGCTTATCGGGACAGGACTACGAGCAGTACTTC.

This clonotype was seen many times. This rearrangement joins TRBV6-5 to TRBJ1-4; weak D call: TRBD1 (5 bases). This CDR3 spans 13 amino acids. V lost 1 base and J 12 bases, leaving 12 bases between the germline ends. Germline CDR1 is MNHEY and CDR2 is SVGAGI. The CDR3 DNA sequence: TGTGCCAGCAGTTACTTCCAGGGCGGAGAACTGTTTTTT. Translated, it gives CASSYFQGGELFF.

This clonotype has ten or more counts. V and J are TRBV12-3 or TRBV12-4 and TRBJ1-1, with D possibly being TRBD1 (5 bases). This CDR3 contains 13 residues. Between the trimmed V and J ends, which lost 3 bases and 8 bases, there was a span of 13 bases. The CDR3 sequence: CASSLFGAEEAFF. CDR3 DNA: TGTGCCAGCAGTTTGTTTGGGGCGGAGGAAGCTTTCTTT.

This clonotype was detected ten times or more. The V call is TRBV12-3 or TRBV12-4, the J call TRBJ2-1, with 9 positions matching TRBD1. The CDR3 loop spans 16 amino acids. V was clipped by 4 bases and J by 10 bases; unmatched bases: 14. The CDR3 DNA sequence: TGTGCCAGCAGTTCCTCCACAGGGGGCTCGGCTCGAGAGCAGTTCTTC. Protein: CASSSSTGGSAREQFF.

This clonotype was counted a few times. This chain links TRBV4-1 with TRBJ2-3; 12 bases map to TRBD2. Unmatched junction bases numbered 5, after V lost 4 bases and J lost 0 bases. CDR3 size: 17 residues. Looked up from germline, CDR1 is MGHRA and CDR2 is YSYEKL. The CDR3 here is CASSLTGTSGSTDTQYF. In DNA form, the CDR3 reads TGCGCCAGCAGCCTTACCGGGACTAGCGGGAGCACAGATACGCAGTATTTT.

The rearrangement links TRBV20-1 to TRBJ1-5, with 10 bases lining up with TRBD1. Trimming cost V 6 bases and J 5 bases; bases outside gene matches: 10. Per the germline V gene, CDR1 is DFQATT and CDR2 is SNEGSKA (reference sequence). This CDR3 region has 15 residues. The DNA for the CDR3 is TGCAGTGCCTTGTCGGGACAGGGGCTTTATCAGCCCCAGCATTTT. It specifies CSALSGQGLYQPQHF.

This chain uses TRBV11-2 with TRBJ2-5, with 7 nucleotides matching TRBD2. The CDR3 contains 15 residues. From germline, CDR1 is SGHAT and CDR2 FQNNGV. Germline trimming cut 2 bases from V and 2 bases from J; bases unmatched to any gene: 5. CDR3 DNA sequence: TGTGCCAGCAGCTTATTCCAGGGACTACAAGAGACCCAGTACTTC. Protein: CASSLFQGLQETQYF.

This clonotype was observed at least ten times. The chain carries TRBV28 and TRBJ2-7; D is uncertain. Germline-derived CDR1 and CDR2 are MDHEN and SYDVKM. Deletions cut 3 bases from V and 0 bases from J, with 15 bases between. The CDR3 covers 16 residues. The CDR3 protein is CASSLNRLGTSYEQYF. The CDR3 DNA sequence: TGTGCCAGCAGTTTGAATAGGTTAGGCACCTCCTACGAGCAGTACTTC.